Sequencing of this TCR beta chain was carried out in a study of blood T cell repertoires in COVID-19. In the study overall: The United States, Italy and Spain provided the acute and convalescent COVID-19 samples.

Some clones are missing from TCRdb's copy, which holds only in-frame ones; the method was immunoSEQ multiplex PCR. The sample yields 200,000 to 250,000 clones, roughly four fifths seen once. The junction had 7 bases not matched to a gene; V was cut back by 4 bases and J by 7 bases. The length of the CDR3 is 13 residues. This TCR derives from a woman in her 70s with COVID-19, enrolled during active disease. The chain carries TRBV12-3 or TRBV12-4 and TRBJ2-7, with TRBD1 matching 7 bases. Material: peripheral blood. This chain's CDR3 is CASSSRGGGEQYF. In nucleotides, the CDR3 is TGTGCCAGCAGTTCTCGAGGGGGCGGGGAGCAGTACTTC.